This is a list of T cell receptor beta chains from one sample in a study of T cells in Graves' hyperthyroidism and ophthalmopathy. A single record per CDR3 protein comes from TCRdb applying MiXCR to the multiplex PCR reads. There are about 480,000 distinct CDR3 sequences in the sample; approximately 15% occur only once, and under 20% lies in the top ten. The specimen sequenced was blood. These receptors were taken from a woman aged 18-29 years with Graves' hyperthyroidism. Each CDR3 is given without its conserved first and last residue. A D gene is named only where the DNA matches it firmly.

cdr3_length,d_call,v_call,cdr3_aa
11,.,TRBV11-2,ASSAQGDTEAF
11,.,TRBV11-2,ASSTGTLNEQF
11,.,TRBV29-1,SVGGAPAYEQY
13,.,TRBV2,ASSEEGGAYNEQF
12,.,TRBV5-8,ASSLGPEYNEQF
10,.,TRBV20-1,SAYNRGYEQY
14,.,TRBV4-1,ASSQEGYGSNEKLF
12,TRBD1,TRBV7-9,ASSPGQGATEAF
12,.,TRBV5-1,ASSLEWAINEAF
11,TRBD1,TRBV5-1,ASSPDRRETQY
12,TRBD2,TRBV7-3,ASSFTAGNNEQF
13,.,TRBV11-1,ASSLDRREDYGYT
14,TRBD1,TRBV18,ASSPSLDRSGNTIY
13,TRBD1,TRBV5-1,ASSRQGAGNYGYT
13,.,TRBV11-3,ASSPRASSYNEQF
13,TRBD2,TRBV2,ASRKTSGTQETQY
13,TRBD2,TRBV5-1,ASTRGVSIDNEQF
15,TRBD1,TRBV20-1,SAREAGQVFSKGGYT
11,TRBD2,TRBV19,ASTMTSGHEQY
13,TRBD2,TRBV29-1,SVEGGSSGRDEQF
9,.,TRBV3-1,ASSRGDTQY
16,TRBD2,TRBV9,ASSRGGRALAGLYEQY
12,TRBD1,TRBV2,ASSGTGGLYGYT